Below, one T cell receptor beta chain is given with its context. The sample belongs to a study of blood T cell repertoires in COVID-19. Study background: Nucleic acid was either cDNA or gDNA, and it came from T cells, B-cell-depleted T cells, or PBMCs.

Methods used by the authors: Reference gene primer amplification in the assay estimated nucleated cell counts. Method: immunoSEQ multiplex PCR; TCRdb's copy keeps in-frame clones and lacks some. V, J and clone size were drawn from that table, and D and trimming were deduced from the DNA. The sample lists about 210,000 clones, approximately 87% occurring once. J lost 5 bases, V lost 7 bases, and 7 bases had no gene match. Germline assignment: CDR1 SGHAT and CDR2 FQNNGV. The CDR3 contains 14 residues. Sequenced input: peripheral blood. V usage is TRBV11-2 and J usage is TRBJ2-1; 8 positions match TRBD1. This sequence originates from a woman aged 70 to 79 with acute or convalescent COVID-19. The CDR3 DNA follows: TGTGCCAGCAAACGTGGACAGGGCAACAATGAGCAGTTCTTC. As protein: CASKRGQGNNEQFF.